This entry concerns a single T cell receptor (beta chain). The assay was immunoSEQ multiplex PCR, and TCRdb's table has in-frame clones only and misses some. Here the sample spans about 85,000 clones, around 94% being singletons. The data stem from a study of technical replicates of blood from a few donors. V was shortened by 1 base and J by 6 bases, with 16 bases between the two germline ends. The germline gives CDR1 SGHVS, CDR2 FNYEAQ. This CDR3 comprises 15 residues. Sample: T cells isolated from PBMCs. The TCR comes from a human donor in good health. The rearrangement uses TRBV7-6 and TRBJ2-7; maybe TRBD1 (6 bases). The CDR3 sequence: CASSLDGTTAGEQYF. DNA of the CDR3: TGTGCCAGCAGCTTAGATGGGACAACGGCAGGCGAGCAGTACTTC.